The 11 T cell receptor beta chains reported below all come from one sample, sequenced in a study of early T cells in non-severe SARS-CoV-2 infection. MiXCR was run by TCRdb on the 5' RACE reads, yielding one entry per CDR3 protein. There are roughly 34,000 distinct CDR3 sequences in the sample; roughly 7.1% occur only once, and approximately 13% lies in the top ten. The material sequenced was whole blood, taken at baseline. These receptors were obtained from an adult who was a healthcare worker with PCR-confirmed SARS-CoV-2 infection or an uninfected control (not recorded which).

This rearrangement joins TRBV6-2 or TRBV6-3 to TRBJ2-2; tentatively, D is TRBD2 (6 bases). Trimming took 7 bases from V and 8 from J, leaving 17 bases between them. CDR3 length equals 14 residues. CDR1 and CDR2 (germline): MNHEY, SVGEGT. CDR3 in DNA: TGTGCCAGCAACAAAAGCGGGTGGAAGGGGGAGCTGTTTTTT. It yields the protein CASNKSGWKGELFF.

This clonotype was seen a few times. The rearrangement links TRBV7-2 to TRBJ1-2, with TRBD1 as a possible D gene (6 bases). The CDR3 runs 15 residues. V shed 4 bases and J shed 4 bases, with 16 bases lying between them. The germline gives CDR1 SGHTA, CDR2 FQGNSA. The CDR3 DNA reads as TGTGCCAGCAGCTCGACAACAGGGACAAGCTATGGCTACACCTTC. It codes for CASSSTTGTSYGYTF.

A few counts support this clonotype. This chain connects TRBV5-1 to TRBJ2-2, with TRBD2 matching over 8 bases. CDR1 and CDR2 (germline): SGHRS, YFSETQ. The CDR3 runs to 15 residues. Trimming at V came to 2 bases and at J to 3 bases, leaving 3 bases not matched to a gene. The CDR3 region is CASSLGLAYTGELFF. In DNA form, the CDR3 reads TGCGCCAGCAGCTTAGGACTAGCATACACCGGGGAGCTGTTTTTT.

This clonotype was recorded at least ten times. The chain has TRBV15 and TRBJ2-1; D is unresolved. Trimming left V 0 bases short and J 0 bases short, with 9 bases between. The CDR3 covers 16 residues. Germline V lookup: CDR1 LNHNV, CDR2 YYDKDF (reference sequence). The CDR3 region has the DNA TGTGCCACCAGCAGAGATGGTGGCGGCTCCTACAATGAGCAGTTCTTC. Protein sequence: CATSRDGGGSYNEQFF.

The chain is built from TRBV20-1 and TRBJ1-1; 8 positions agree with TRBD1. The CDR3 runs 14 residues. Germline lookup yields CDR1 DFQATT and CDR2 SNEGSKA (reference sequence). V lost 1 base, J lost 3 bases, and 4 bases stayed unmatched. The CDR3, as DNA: TGCAGTGCTAGAGGGGACAGGAGGGACACTGAAGCTTTCTTT. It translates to CSARGDRRDTEAFF.

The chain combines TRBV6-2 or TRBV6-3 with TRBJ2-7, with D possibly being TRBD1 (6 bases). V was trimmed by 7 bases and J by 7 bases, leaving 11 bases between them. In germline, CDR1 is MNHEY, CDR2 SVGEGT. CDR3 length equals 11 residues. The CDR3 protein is CASKGDTEQYV. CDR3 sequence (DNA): TGTGCCAGCAAGGGGGATACGGAGCAGTACGTC.

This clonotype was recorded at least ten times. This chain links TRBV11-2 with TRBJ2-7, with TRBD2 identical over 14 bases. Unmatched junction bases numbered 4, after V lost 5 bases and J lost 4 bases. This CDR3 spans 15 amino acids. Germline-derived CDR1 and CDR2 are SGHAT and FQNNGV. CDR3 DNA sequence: TGTGCCAGCAGCCTCGGGACTAGCGGGAGTTACGAGCAGTACTTC. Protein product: CASSLGTSGSYEQYF.

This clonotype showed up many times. The CDR3 is CASSPQIGLAGGKQFF. In DNA form, the CDR3 reads TGTGCCAGCAGCCCTCAGATAGGACTAGCGGGAGGAAAGCAGTTCTTC. The chain uses TRBV27 and TRBJ2-1; 14 bases are a match to TRBD2. CDR3 length: 16 residues. The ends lost 6 bases at V and 11 bases at J; junction bases unmatched: 12. Germline V lookup: CDR1 MNHEY, CDR2 SMNVEV (reference sequence).

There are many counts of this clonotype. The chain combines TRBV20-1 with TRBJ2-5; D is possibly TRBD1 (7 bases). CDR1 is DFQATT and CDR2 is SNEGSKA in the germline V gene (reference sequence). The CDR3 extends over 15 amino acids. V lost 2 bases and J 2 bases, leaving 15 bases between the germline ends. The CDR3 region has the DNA TGCAGTGCTAGACCCCCGACAGGGAGGCAAGAGACCCAGTACTTC. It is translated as CSARPPTGRQETQYF.

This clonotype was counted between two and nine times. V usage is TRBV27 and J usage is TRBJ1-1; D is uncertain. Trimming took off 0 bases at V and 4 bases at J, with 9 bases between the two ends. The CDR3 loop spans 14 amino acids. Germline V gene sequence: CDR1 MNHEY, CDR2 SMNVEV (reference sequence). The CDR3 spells CASSLSLEITEAFF. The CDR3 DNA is TGTGCCAGCAGTTTATCCCTAGAGATCACTGAAGCTTTCTTT.

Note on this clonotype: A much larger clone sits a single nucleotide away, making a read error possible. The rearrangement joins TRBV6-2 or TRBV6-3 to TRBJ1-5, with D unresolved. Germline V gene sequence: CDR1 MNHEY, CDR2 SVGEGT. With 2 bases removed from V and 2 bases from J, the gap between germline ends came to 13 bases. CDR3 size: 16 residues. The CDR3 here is CASSYLSSNGNQPQHF. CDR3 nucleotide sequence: TGTGCCAGCAGTTACCTCAGCAGCAATGGCAATCAGCCCCAGCATTTT.